The T cell receptor beta chain described here comes from a study of identical twins. The study, taken as a whole, reports: Monozygotic twins shared more out-of-frame TCR alpha than recombination models predicted. Cord blood beta clonotypes present at high abundance carried fewer insertions; no such pattern appeared in memory repertoires.

A universal primer binding site was introduced by template switching. The final cDNA contained unique molecular identifiers. TCRdb independently ran MiXCR on the 5' RACE reads; one entry per CDR3 protein. The data show around 490,000 distinct CDR3 sequences, around 15% seen once. This clonotype came up a few times. Its target is not known. Deletions cut 4 bases from V and 9 bases from J, with 9 bases between. The CDR3 covers 11 residues. Each donor (without exception) was a healthy Caucasian. Separately, the same data were catalogued under a study of yellow fever vaccine responses in identical twins.

The material sequenced was CD4+ T cells sorted from blood. The sequence derives from a woman under 30 in good health. The chain joins TRBV12-3 or TRBV12-4 to TRBJ1-2, with D uncertain. Here the CDR3 DNA reads TGTGCCAGCAGTTACTTGAGTCGCTACACCTTC. Translating it yields CASSYLSRYTF.